This TCR beta chain was profiled in a study of naive and memory T cell subsets. Study-wide results and limits: Far more TCRs reportedly came from tuberculin skin test site biopsies.

About this clonotype itself: Its antigen is not known.

Amplification of ligated cDNA took four PCR rounds with SP2 and nested alpha and beta constant primers. Alpha and beta constant region primers primed reverse transcription for blood and skin samples. MiXCR, run by TCRdb on the UMI-ligation and nested PCR reads, gives a single entry per CDR3 protein. The repertoire holds under 25,000 distinct CDR3 sequences, with approximately 5.7% as singletons. Germline loops: CDR1 DFQATT, CDR2 SNEGSKA (reference sequence). The ends were cut back, 3 bases at V and 2 bases at J, with 10 bases in the middle. CDR3 length equals 13 residues. Treatment reported: skin biopsy from PPD injection site in Mantoux-positive individual. The library had UMIs added by 3' ligation of an oligonucleotide to TCR cDNA.

The V call is TRBV20-1, the J call TRBJ1-2; D is undetermined. This specimen consisted of skin, obtained from a tuberculin skin test site. The receptor's source is an adult in good health. Here the CDR3 DNA reads TGCAGTGCTAGGGGAACAGAAAACTATGGCTACACCTTC. Protein sequence: CSARGTENYGYTF.